Below, 24 T cell receptor beta chains from the same sample are listed, as sequenced in a study of CD8 T cells in Susac syndrome. RNA was extracted with the RNeasy kit, and a quantity of 0.5 to 1 ug was reverse transcribed using random hexamers. TCRdb reanalysed the immunoSEQ multiplex PCR reads using MiXCR and keeps one entry per CDR3 protein. In the table there are a few hundred thousand distinct CDR3 sequences, approximately 95% of which are singletons. The sequencing sample was made of CD4+ T cells from PBMCs. Source of these receptors: a human donor with multiple sclerosis.

The gene calls are TRBV29-1 and TRBJ1-2; D unclear. CDR3 size: 9 residues. In germline, CDR1 is SQVTM, CDR2 ANQGSEA. The V end was cut by 7 bases, the J end by 8 bases, with 8 bases between. The CDR3 DNA reads TGCAGCGCCCCCCCGGGCTACACCTTC. Its translation is CSAPPGYTF.

The chain is built from TRBV30 and TRBJ1-1; unclear D gene. V was pared by 0 bases and J by 3 bases, with 8 bases between. The CDR3 contains 13 residues. Germline V gene sequence: CDR1 GTSNPN, CDR2 SVGIG (reference sequence). CDR3 DNA sequence: TGTGCCTGGAGTGTAGTTGAGTACACTGAAGCTTTCTTT. Its translation: CAWSVVEYTEAFF.

The gene calls are TRBV5-8 and TRBJ1-2; 8 nucleotides align to TRBD1. The length of the CDR3 is 16 residues. In germline, CDR1 is SGHTS, CDR2 YDEGEE. Trimming at V came to 4 bases and at J to 4 bases, leaving 12 bases not matched to a gene. CDR3 nucleotides: TGTGCCAGCAGCCTGACAGGACAGGGCGAGACCTATGGCTACACCTTC. Residues: CASSLTGQGETYGYTF.

The rearrangement joins TRBV7-9 to TRBJ2-3; D not certain. The CDR3 has 16 residues. The ends were cut back, 8 bases at V and 0 bases at J, with 18 bases in the middle. Germline CDR1 SEHNR, CDR2 FQNEAQ (reference sequence). The CDR3 DNA follows: TGTGCCAGCCGGTCACGTCCAATCCCTAGCACAGATACGCAGTATTTT. Its translation: CASRSRPIPSTDTQYF.

As concerns this clonotype: A junction end diverges from the germline sequence, so it may reflect a read error. The chain employs TRBV12-3 or TRBV12-4 and TRBJ1-1; the D is unclear. The CDR3 loop spans 15 amino acids. As DNA, the CDR3 is TGTGCCAGCAGCTTAGCACACACCCCGAACACTGAAGCTTTCTTT. Protein product: CASSLAHTPNTEAFF.

The chain combines TRBV6-5 with TRBJ1-2, with TRBD1 as a possible D gene (5 bases). Germline CDR1 reads MNHEY; CDR2 reads SVGAGI. This CDR3 contains 13 residues. V lost 4 bases to trimming and J lost 1 base, with 7 bases between them. The CDR3 is CASSLQDNYGYTF. The DNA of the CDR3 is TGTGCCAGCAGTTTACAGGATAACTATGGCTACACCTTC.

The chain carries TRBV11-2 and TRBJ1-1; the D gene is possibly TRBD1 (5 bases). Germline CDR1 and CDR2: SGHAT and FQNNGV. The CDR3 is 17 residues long. The V end was cut by 1 base, the J end by 2 bases, with 17 bases between. CDR3 protein: CASSLGRGGGANTEAFF. In DNA form, the CDR3 reads TGTGCCAGCAGCTTAGGCCGGGGTGGTGGGGCCAACACTGAAGCTTTCTTT.

The chain has TRBV29-1 and TRBJ2-3, with D perhaps TRBD2 (6 bases). CDR3 length equals 14 residues. V was clipped by 4 bases and J by 0 bases, with 11 bases between them. The germline CDR1 and CDR2 sequences are SQVTM and ANQGSEA. The CDR3 nucleotides read TGCAGCGTTGGAAGCGGGCTTAGCACAGATACGCAGTATTTT. It translates to CSVGSGLSTDTQYF.

The gene calls are TRBV30 and TRBJ2-7; 11 bases are shared with TRBD2. The CDR3 covers 14 residues. CDR1 is GTSNPN and CDR2 is SVGIG in the germline V gene (reference sequence). V lost 2 bases, J lost 4 bases, and 4 bases stayed unmatched. The DNA of the CDR3 is TGTGCCTGGAGTCTCGCTAGCGGGAGGTACGAGCAGTACTTC. As protein: CAWSLASGRYEQYF. The full variable domain, in which reference TRBV30 and TRBJ2-7 provide the parts outside the CDR3, is SQTIHQWPATLVQPVGSPLSLECTVEGTSNPNLYWYRQAAGRGLQLLFYSVGIGQISSEVPQNLSASRPQDRQFILSSKKLLLSDSGFYLCAWSLASGRYEQYFGPGTRLTVT.

V usage is TRBV20-1 and J usage is TRBJ1-2; perhaps TRBD1 as D (6 bases). CDR3 length equals 13 residues. CDR1 is DFQATT and CDR2 is SNEGSKA in the germline V gene (reference sequence). V was clipped by 4 bases and J by 4 bases, with 13 bases between them. CDR3 amino acids: CSAITGRGYGYTF. CDR3 in DNA: TGCAGTGCTATTACCGGCAGGGGCTATGGCTACACCTTC.

The rearrangement uses TRBV14 and TRBJ2-7; weak D call: TRBD1 (5 bases). Trimming took 4 bases from V and 2 from J, leaving 12 bases between them. CDR3 size: 14 residues. The germline V gene encodes CDR1 SGHDN and CDR2 FVKESK. CDR3 sequence reads: CASSPVRGTYEQYF. CDR3 nucleotide sequence: TGTGCCAGCAGCCCGGTTAGGGGCACCTACGAGCAGTACTTC.

The chain recombines TRBV30 with TRBJ1-2; a weak D match, TRBD1 (6 bases). CDR3 size: 14 residues. Germline CDR1 is GTSNPN and CDR2 is SVGIG (reference sequence). The V gene lost 6 bases and the J gene lost 2 bases, with 16 bases spanning the gap. The CDR3 loop is CACTNGQRNYGYTF. For the CDR3, the DNA is TGTGCCTGCACGAACGGACAGAGAAACTATGGCTACACCTTC.

The V and J genes are TRBV20-1 and TRBJ2-7; TRBD2 matches at 9 bases. Trimming removed 3 bases from V and 8 bases from J; junction bases left unmatched: 8. This CDR3 region has 13 residues. Germline CDR1 reads DFQATT; CDR2 reads SNEGSKA (reference sequence). In DNA form, the CDR3 reads TGCAGTGCTAGCCGTCTAGCGGGATCACAGCAGTACTTC. It translates to CSASRLAGSQQYF.

The chain joins TRBV5-1 to TRBJ2-5, with 12 nucleotides matching TRBD1. This CDR3 spans 15 amino acids. V lost 4 bases, J lost 5 bases, and 6 bases stayed unmatched. The germline gives CDR1 SGHRS, CDR2 YFSETQ. For the CDR3, the DNA is TGCGCCAGCAGCCCCGGGACAGGGGGCAAGGAGACCCAGTACTTC. It encodes CASSPGTGGKETQYF.

The chain is built from TRBV7-3 and TRBJ2-1; 8 bases match TRBD1. This CDR3 has 15 residues. Germline values: CDR1 SGHTA, CDR2 FQGTGA. Trimming cost V 5 bases and J 2 bases; bases outside gene matches: 5. The CDR3 is CASSKTGETYNEQFF. The DNA for the CDR3 is TGTGCCAGCAGCAAGACAGGGGAAACCTACAATGAGCAGTTCTTC.

The chain has TRBV18 and TRBJ2-6; D may be TRBD1 or TRBD2 (5 bases each). The ends were cut back, 6 bases at V and 4 bases at J, with 16 bases in the middle. The CDR3 is 16 residues long. Germline CDR1 KGHSH, CDR2 LQKENI. CDR3: CASSRDGAHGANVLTF. The CDR3 region has the DNA TGTGCCAGCTCCCGGGACGGGGCCCACGGGGCCAACGTCCTGACTTTC.

V and J are TRBV27 and TRBJ1-1; D is possibly TRBD1 (6 bases). This CDR3 spans 16 amino acids. The V end lost 8 bases, the J end lost 2 bases, and 21 bases lay between the germline ends. From germline, CDR1 is MNHEY and CDR2 SMNVEV (reference sequence). This chain's CDR3 is CASAYVGGPSNTEAFF. CDR3 nucleotide sequence: TGTGCCAGCGCATATGTCGGGGGGCCATCCAACACTGAAGCTTTCTTT.

This sequence joins TRBV29-1 and TRBJ2-7, with 12 bases matching TRBD2. This CDR3 region has 16 residues. Germline lookup yields CDR1 SQVTM and CDR2 ANQGSEA. J was trimmed by 3 bases and V by 6 bases; bases with no gene match: 12. This CDR3 is CSVLGLAGKNNYEQYF. CDR3 bases: TGCAGCGTCCTTGGACTAGCGGGAAAAAATAACTACGAGCAGTACTTC.

The chain couples TRBV20-1 to TRBJ2-3; 8 nucleotides align to TRBD2. The germline CDR1 and CDR2 sequences are DFQATT and SNEGSKA (reference sequence). CDR3 length: 14 residues. CDR3 amino acids: CRDGTSGYTDTQYF. CDR3 sequence (DNA): TGCAGGGACGGGACTAGTGGGTACACAGATACGCAGTATTTT.

V gene TRBV2 combines with J gene TRBJ2-3; maybe TRBD2 (6 bases). Looked up from germline, CDR1 is SNHLY and CDR2 is FYNNEI. The CDR3 length is 16 residues. Trimming removed 5 bases from V and 1 base from J, with 16 bases in between. This chain's CDR3 is CASSPPREFGTDTQYF. The CDR3 bases are TGTGCCAGCAGTCCCCCCCGGGAGTTTGGCACAGATACGCAGTATTTT.

V and J are TRBV20-1 and TRBJ2-7, with 9 bases matching TRBD2. The V gene end was trimmed by 5 bases and the J gene end by 6 bases; junction bases not matched to a gene: 5. There are 12 residues in the CDR3. Germline lookup yields CDR1 DFQATT and CDR2 SNEGSKA (reference sequence). In nucleotides, the CDR3 is TGCAGTGCTGCCGGGACTAGCCGCGAGCAGTACTTC. Translation gives CSAAGTSREQYF.

V and J are TRBV3-1 and TRBJ2-2; 8 bases match TRBD1. V lost 4 bases and J lost 4; bases outside the gene matches: 8. Germline V gene data show CDR1 as LGHDT and CDR2 as YNNKEL (reference sequence). The CDR3 totals 16 residues. CDR3 DNA sequence: TGTGCCAGCAGCCTGAGGACAGGGAAGCTCACCGGGGAGCTGTTTTTT. It encodes CASSLRTGKLTGELFF.

The gene calls are TRBV9 and TRBJ2-7; 7 nucleotides line up with TRBD2. This CDR3 has 14 residues. Germline V gene data show CDR1 as SGDLS and CDR2 as YYNGEE. Unmatched junction bases numbered 4, after V lost 0 bases and J lost 4 bases. The CDR3 here is CASSVGLAAYEQYF. CDR3 sequence (DNA): TGTGCCAGCAGCGTAGGGCTAGCGGCATACGAGCAGTACTTC.

J is TRBJ1-5 and V is TRBV30; D unresolved. The CDR3 has 14 residues. Germline CDR1 GTSNPN, CDR2 SVGIG (reference sequence). Trimming left V 1 base short and J 1 base short, with 8 bases between. This CDR3 is CAWSDSRSNQPQHF. CDR3 nucleotides: TGTGCCTGGAGTGACTCCCGGAGCAATCAGCCCCAGCATTTT.